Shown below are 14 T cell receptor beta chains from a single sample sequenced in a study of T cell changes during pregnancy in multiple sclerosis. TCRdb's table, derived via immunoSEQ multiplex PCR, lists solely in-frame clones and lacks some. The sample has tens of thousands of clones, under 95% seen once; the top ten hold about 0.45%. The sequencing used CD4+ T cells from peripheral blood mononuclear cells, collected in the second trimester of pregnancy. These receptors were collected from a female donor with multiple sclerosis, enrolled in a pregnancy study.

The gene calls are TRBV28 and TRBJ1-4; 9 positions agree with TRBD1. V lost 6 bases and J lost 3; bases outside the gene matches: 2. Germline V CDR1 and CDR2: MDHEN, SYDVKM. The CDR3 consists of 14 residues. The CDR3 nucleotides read TGTGCCAGCAGCTGGACAGGGGCTAATGAAAAACTGTTTTTT. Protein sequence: CASSWTGANEKLFF.

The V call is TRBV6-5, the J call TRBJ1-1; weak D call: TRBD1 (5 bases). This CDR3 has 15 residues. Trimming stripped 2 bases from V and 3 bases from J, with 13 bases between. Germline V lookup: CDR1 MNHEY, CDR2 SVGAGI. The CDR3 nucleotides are TGTGCCAGCAGTTACCGAAAGACCAGGGACACTGAAGCTTTCTTT. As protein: CASSYRKTRDTEAFF.

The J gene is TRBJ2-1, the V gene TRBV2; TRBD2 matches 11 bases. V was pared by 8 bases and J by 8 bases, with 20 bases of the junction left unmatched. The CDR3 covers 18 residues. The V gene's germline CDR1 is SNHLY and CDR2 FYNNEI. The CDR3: CASGPGLAAILVVDEQFF. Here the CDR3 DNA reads TGTGCCAGCGGACCGGGACTAGCGGCGATCCTGGTAGTGGATGAGCAGTTCTTC.

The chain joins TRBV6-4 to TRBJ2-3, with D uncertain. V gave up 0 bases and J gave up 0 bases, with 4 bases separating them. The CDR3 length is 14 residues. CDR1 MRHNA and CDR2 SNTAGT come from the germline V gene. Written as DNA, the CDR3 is TGTGCCAGCAGTGACTCCCTTAGCACAGATACGCAGTATTTT. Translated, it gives CASSDSLSTDTQYF.

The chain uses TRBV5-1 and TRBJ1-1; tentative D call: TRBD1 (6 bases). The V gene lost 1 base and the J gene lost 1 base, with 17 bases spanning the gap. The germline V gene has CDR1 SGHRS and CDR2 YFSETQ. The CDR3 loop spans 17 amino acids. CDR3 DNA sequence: TGCGCCAGCAGCTTGAGGGGCTACCAGGGGAAGAACACTGAAGCTTTCTTT. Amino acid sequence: CASSLRGYQGKNTEAFF.

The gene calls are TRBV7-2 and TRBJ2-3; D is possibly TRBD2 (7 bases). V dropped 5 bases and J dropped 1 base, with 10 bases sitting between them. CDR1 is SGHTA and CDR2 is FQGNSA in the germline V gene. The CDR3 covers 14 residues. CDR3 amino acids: CASSRGGGTDTQYF. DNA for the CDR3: TGTGCCAGCAGCCGAGGGGGGGGCACAGATACGCAGTATTTT.

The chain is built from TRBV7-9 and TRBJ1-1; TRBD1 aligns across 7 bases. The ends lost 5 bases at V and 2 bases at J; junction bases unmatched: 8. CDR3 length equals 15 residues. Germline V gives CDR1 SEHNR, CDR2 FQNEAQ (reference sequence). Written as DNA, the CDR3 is TGTGCCAGCAGCAAGGGGGCGCGAGGAAACACTGAAGCTTTCTTT. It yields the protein CASSKGARGNTEAFF. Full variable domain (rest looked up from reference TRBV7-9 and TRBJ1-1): DTGVSQNPRHKITKRGQNVTFRCDPISEHNRLYWYRQTLGQGPEFLTYFQNEAQLEKSRLLSDRFSAERPKGSFSTLEIQRTEQGDSAMYLCASSKGARGNTEAFFGQGTRLTVV.

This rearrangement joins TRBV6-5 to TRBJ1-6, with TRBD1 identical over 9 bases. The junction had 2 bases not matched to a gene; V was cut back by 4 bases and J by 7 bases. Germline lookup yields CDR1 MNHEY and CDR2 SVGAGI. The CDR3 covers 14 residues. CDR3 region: CASSSGTGNSPLHF. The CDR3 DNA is TGTGCCAGCAGTTCCGGGACAGGGAATTCACCCCTCCACTTT.

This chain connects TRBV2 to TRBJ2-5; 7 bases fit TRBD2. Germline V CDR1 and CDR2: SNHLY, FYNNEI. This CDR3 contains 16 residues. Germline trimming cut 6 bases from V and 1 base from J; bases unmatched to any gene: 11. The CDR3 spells CASRASGLWSQETQYF. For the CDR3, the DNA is TGTGCCAGCAGGGCTAGCGGTTTGTGGTCCCAAGAGACCCAGTACTTC.

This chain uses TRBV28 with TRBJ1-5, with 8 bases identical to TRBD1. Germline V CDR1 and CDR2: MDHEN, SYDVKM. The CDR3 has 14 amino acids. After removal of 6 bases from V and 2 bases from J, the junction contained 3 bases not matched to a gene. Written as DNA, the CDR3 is TGTGCCAGCAGCTCGACAGGGGGCAATCAGCCCCAGCATTTT. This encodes CASSSTGGNQPQHF. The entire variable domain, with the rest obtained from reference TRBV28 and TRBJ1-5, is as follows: DVKVTQSSRYLVKRTGEKVFLECVQDMDHENMFWYRQDPGLGLRLIYFSYDVKMKEKGDIPEGYSVSREKKERFSLILESASTNQTSMYLCASSSTGGNQPQHFGDGTRLSIL.

The CDR3 nucleotides are TGCGCCAGCAGCTTGGCGTCTCCGGGTATGAGTAATTCACCCCTCCACTTT. Amino acids: CASSLASPGMSNSPLHF. The chain recombines TRBV5-1 with TRBJ1-6; no clear D gene. The V end lost 0 bases, the J end lost 6 bases, and 16 bases lay between the germline ends. The length of the CDR3 is 17 residues. Germline CDR1 SGHRS, CDR2 YFSETQ. The full variable domain, rest sourced from reference TRBV5-1 and TRBJ1-6, is KAGVTQTPRYLIKTRGQQVTLSCSPISGHRSVSWYQQTPGQGLQFLFEYFSETQRNKGNFPGRFSGRQFSNSRSEMNVSTLELGDSALYLCASSLASPGMSNSPLHFGNGTRLTVT.

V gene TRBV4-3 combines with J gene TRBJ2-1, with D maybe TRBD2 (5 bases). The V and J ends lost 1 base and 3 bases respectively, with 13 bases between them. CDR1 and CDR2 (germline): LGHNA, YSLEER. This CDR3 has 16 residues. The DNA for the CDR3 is TGCGCCAGCAGCCAAGTTATCAGCGGCGGCTACAATGAGCAGTTCTTC. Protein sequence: CASSQVISGGYNEQFF.

CDR3 DNA sequence: TGTGCCAGCAACCCCCGGGAACCGTCGAACACCGGGGAGCTGTTTTTT. Protein product: CASNPREPSNTGELFF. The chain links TRBV7-9 to TRBJ2-2; weak D call: TRBD2 (5 bases). Trimming took 7 bases from V and 0 from J, leaving 15 bases between them. The V gene's germline CDR1 is SEHNR and CDR2 FQNEAQ (reference sequence). This CDR3 spans 16 amino acids.

Written as DNA, the CDR3 is TGTGCCAGCAGCCAAAACTCCCCTATGACCGGGGAGCTGTTTTTT. This encodes CASSQNSPMTGELFF. The chain joins TRBV9 to TRBJ2-2; D unclear. This CDR3 comprises 15 residues. Trimming cost V 4 bases and J 5 bases, with 15 bases left between them. Germline values: CDR1 SGDLS, CDR2 YYNGEE.